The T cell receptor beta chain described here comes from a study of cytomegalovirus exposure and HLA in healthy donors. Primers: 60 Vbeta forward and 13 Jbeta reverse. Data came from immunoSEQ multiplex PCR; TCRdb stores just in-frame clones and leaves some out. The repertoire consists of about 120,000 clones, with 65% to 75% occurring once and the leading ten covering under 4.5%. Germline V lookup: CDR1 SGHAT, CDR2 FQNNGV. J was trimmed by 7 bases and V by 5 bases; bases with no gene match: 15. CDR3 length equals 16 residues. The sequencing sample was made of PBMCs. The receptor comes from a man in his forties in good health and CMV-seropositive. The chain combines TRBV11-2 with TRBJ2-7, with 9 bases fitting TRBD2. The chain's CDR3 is CASSPAGGGDLREQYF. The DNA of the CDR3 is TGTGCCAGCAGCCCTGCCGGCGGGGGGGACCTCAGGGAGCAGTACTTC.